The text below deals with one TCR beta chain. Antigen specificity is unknown. This record belongs to a study of cytomegalovirus exposure and HLA in healthy donors. As for the study in general: There were 350 to 400 genotyped donors. Of these, 81% fell in the genetic ancestry cluster associated with self-reported Caucasian donors. General observations from the study: Most TCR beta V segments were productive about 90% or about 30% of the time in an earlier analysis. The study listed some 160 cytomegalovirus-associated TCR beta chains. A missense DCLRE1C variant was associated with V- and J-gene trimming of TCR beta chains in a later analysis, and an independent cohort replicated the association.

Germline values: CDR1 MRHNA, CDR2 SNTAGT. V gave up 5 bases and J gave up 4 bases; unmatched junction bases: 8. The CDR3 is 15 residues long. Amplification used 60 Vbeta primers and 13 Jbeta primers. Repertoires were generated with immunoSEQ multiplex PCR, while TCRdb's copy carries only in-frame clones and drops some. The table shows 250,000 to 350,000 clones, with around 86% occurring only once. This sequence originates from a man aged 40-55 years in good health and CMV-seropositive. The specimen sequenced was PBMCs. The J gene is TRBJ2-7, the V gene TRBV6-4; 10 positions match TRBD2. CDR3 sequence reads: CASSRAGGDLYEQYF. DNA for the CDR3: TGTGCCAGCAGTCGAGCGGGAGGGGACCTTTACGAGCAGTACTTC.